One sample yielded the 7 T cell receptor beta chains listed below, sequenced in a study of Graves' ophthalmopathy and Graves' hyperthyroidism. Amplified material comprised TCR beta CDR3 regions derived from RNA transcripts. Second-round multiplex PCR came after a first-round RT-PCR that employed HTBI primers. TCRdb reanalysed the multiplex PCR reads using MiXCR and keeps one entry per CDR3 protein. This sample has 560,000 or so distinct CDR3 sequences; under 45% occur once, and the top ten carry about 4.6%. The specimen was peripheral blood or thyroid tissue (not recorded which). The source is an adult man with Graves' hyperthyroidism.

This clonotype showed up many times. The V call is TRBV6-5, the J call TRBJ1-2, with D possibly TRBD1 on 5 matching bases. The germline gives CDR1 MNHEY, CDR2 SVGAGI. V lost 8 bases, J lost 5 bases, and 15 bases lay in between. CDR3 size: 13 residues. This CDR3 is CASPPGPGYGYTF. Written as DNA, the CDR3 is TGTGCCAGCCCTCCGGGACCTGGATATGGCTACACCTTC.

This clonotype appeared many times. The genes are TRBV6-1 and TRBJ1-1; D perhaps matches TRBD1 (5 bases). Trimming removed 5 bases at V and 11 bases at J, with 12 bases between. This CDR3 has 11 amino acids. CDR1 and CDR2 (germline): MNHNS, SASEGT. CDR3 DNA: TGTGCCAGCAGTTATCGGGACTTGGCTTTCTTT. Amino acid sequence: CASSYRDLAFF.

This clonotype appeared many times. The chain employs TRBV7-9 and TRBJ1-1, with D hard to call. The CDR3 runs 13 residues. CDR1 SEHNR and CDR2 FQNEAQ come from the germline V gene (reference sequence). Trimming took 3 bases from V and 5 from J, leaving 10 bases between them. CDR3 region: CASSFLVSTEAFF. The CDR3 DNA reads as TGTGCCAGCAGCTTTTTAGTATCTACTGAAGCTTTCTTT.

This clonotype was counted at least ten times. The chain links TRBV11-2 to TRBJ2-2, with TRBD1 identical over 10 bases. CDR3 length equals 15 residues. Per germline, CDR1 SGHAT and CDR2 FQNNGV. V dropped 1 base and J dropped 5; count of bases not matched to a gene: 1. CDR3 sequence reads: CASSLGDRGTGELFF. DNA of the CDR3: TGTGCCAGCAGCTTAGGGGACAGGGGAACCGGGGAGCTGTTTTTT.

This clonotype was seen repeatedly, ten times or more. The chain's CDR3 is CASIGDPGELFF. The CDR3 DNA follows: TGTGCCAGCATTGGGGACCCCGGGGAGCTGTTTTTT. J is TRBJ2-2 and V is TRBV2; D may correspond to TRBD1 or TRBD2 (5 bases each). V lost 7 bases to trimming and J lost 6 bases, with 9 bases between them. Looked up from germline, CDR1 is SNHLY and CDR2 is FYNNEI. The CDR3 is 12 residues long.

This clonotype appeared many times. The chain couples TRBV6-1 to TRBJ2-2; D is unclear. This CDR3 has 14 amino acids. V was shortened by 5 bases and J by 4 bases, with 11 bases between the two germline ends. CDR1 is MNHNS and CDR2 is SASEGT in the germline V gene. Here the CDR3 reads CASSSDLLTGELFF. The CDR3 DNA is TGTGCCAGCAGTTCGGACCTACTCACCGGGGAGCTGTTTTTT.

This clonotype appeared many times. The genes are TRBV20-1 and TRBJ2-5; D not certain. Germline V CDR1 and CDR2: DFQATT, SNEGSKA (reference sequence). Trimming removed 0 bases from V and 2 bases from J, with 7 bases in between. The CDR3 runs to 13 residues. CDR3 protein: CSARETPQETQYF. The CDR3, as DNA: TGCAGTGCTAGAGAGACCCCTCAAGAGACCCAGTACTTC.